The T cell receptor beta chain described here comes from a study of blood T cell repertoires in COVID-19. About the research overall: Both acute and convalescent COVID-19 samples were obtained from the United States, Italy and Spain. From T cells, B-cell-depleted T cells, or PBMCs came the material, which was cDNA or gDNA.

Original data processing: The authors estimated nucleated cell counts from reference gene primer amplification. Clones were read by immunoSEQ multiplex PCR, and TCRdb kept only the in-frame ones, dropping some. For V, J and clone size, that table is used; D and trimming come from the DNA. The table has some 85,000 clones, around 80% seen once. This CDR3 comprises 16 residues. Trimming stripped 5 bases from V and 7 bases from J, with 20 bases between. CDR1 is SEHNR, CDR2 FQNEAQ, per germline (reference sequence). The source of this sequence is a human donor in a cohort sampled during active COVID-19. Sequenced material: peripheral blood. V and J are TRBV7-9 and TRBJ2-2; D perhaps matches TRBD1 (5 bases). CDR3 sequence (DNA): TGTGCCAGCAGCCCCACGAGCAGCGTAAGGGGCGGGGAGCTGTTTTTT. This translates into CASSPTSSVRGGELFF.